This T cell receptor (beta chain) was identified in a study of blood T cell repertoires in COVID-19. Study summary: Sites in the United States, Italy and Spain provided acute and convalescent COVID-19 samples. Nucleic acid was either cDNA or gDNA, and it came from T cells, B-cell-depleted T cells, or PBMCs.

The CDR3 runs to 11 residues. V dropped 6 bases and J dropped 6 bases, with 6 bases sitting between them. This clone was recorded only once. The data were produced by immunoSEQ multiplex PCR, yet TCRdb's version contains in-frame clones alone and is incomplete. This sample has 250,000 to 300,000 clones, with 90% found just once. Sequenced: peripheral blood. The chain joins TRBV12-3 or TRBV12-4 to TRBJ2-4; D unclear. This TCR came from a woman aged 40 to 50 with acute or convalescent COVID-19. The CDR3 DNA sequence: TGTGCCAGCAGCTCCAGAAACATTCAGTACTTC. As protein: CASSSRNIQYF.